The 6 T cell receptor beta chains reported below all come from one sample, sequenced in a study of long-term antiretroviral therapy in people with HIV. At the survey level, the v3.0 immunoSEQ assay was run. Clones were sequenced by immunoSEQ multiplex PCR, and TCRdb holds only the in-frame ones, with some missing. This table holds under 25,000 clones, approximately 93% found once. This material consisted of unsorted PBMCs, taken 7.6 years after starting antiretroviral therapy. These receptors came from a woman aged 40 to 50 with HIV.

With regard to this clone: At one end, the junction sequence differs from germline, possibly due to a read error. The chain combines TRBV19 with TRBJ2-1, with unresolved D. This CDR3 is 11 amino acids long. The germline CDR1 and CDR2 sequences are LNHDA and SQIVND (reference sequence). The CDR3 region has the DNA TGTGCCAGTAGTCGCTCCCTCCTCCTAGTCTTC. Translated: CASSRSLLLVF.

The chain joins TRBV4-3 to TRBJ1-5; D possibly corresponds to TRBD1 (5 bases). CDR1 and CDR2 from the germline V gene are LGHNA and YSLEER. V was clipped by 0 bases and J by 0 bases, with 12 bases between them. The CDR3 length is 17 residues. The CDR3 region has the DNA TGCGCCAGCAGCCAAGAGGCGGGAGGGACTAGCAATCAGCCCCAGCATTTT. Translated, it gives CASSQEAGGTSNQPQHF.

This rearrangement joins TRBV7-2 to TRBJ1-1; D is perhaps TRBD1 (6 bases). The germline CDR1 and CDR2 sequences are SGHTA and FQGNSA. The CDR3 runs to 17 residues. V was clipped by 5 bases and J by 1 base, with 20 bases between them. The CDR3 protein is CASSPGAGFRENTEAFF. CDR3 DNA: TGTGCCAGCAGCCCAGGGGCCGGTTTCCGAGAGAACACTGAAGCTTTCTTT. The entire variable domain, with the rest obtained from reference TRBV7-2 and TRBJ1-1, is as follows: GAGVSQSPSNKVTEKGKDVELRCDPISGHTALYWYRQSLGQGLEFLIYFQGNSAPDKSGLPSDRFSAERTGGSVSTLTIQRTQQEDSAVYLCASSPGAGFRENTEAFFGQGTRLTVV.

This chain joins TRBV7-2 and TRBJ1-2; a weak D match, TRBD1 (5 bases). The CDR3 is 15 residues long. Trimming cost V 5 bases and J 2 bases, with 15 bases left between them. CDR1 is SGHTA and CDR2 is FQGNSA in the germline V gene. This CDR3 is CASSLRAGQNYGYTF. The CDR3 DNA reads TGTGCCAGCAGCCTCAGGGCGGGGCAGAACTATGGCTACACCTTC. The variable domain in full, completed from reference TRBV7-2 and TRBJ1-2, reads GAGVSQSPSNKVTEKGKDVELRCDPISGHTALYWYRQSLGQGLEFLIYFQGNSAPDKSGLPSDRFSAERTGGSVSTLTIQRTQQEDSAVYLCASSLRAGQNYGYTFGSGTRLTVV.

The chain uses TRBV21-1 and TRBJ1-2; the DNA was not used to check the table's D call, TRBD1. TRBV21-1 is assigned pseudogene status. This CDR3 has 16 residues. CDR3 in DNA: TGTGCCAGCAGCAAAGCGAATTACAGGGGCAACTATGGCTACACCTTC. It translates to CASSKANYRGNYGYTF.

The rearrangement joins TRBV7-2 to TRBJ1-4, with D uncertain. V gave up 3 bases and J gave up 8 bases, with 10 bases separating them. The CDR3 is 13 residues long. Germline assignment: CDR1 SGHTA and CDR2 FQGNSA. The CDR3 DNA reads as TGTGCCAGCAGCTTGGCCGGCAGGGAAAAACTGTTTTTT. This codes for CASSLAGREKLFF.